Below, one TCR beta chain is given with its context. CDR3 length equals 13 residues. V gave up 0 bases and J gave up 8 bases; unmatched junction bases: 3. Data came from immunoSEQ multiplex PCR; TCRdb stores just in-frame clones and leaves some out. Seen here are 90,000 to 150,000 clones, about nine tenths observed once, and the top ten hold under 3%. These data belong to a study of T cell responses to AZD1222 COVID-19 vaccine. The chain has TRBV12-3 or TRBV12-4 and TRBJ1-2; 7 positions match TRBD1. This clonotype was obtained from an adult who received the AZD1222 COVID-19 vaccine. The source was peripheral blood, collected 28 days after the second AZD1222 dose. The CDR3 region is CASSLAYRGGYTF. CDR3 nucleotides: TGTGCCAGCAGTTTAGCCTACAGGGGAGGCTACACCTTC.